This T cell receptor (beta chain) was sequenced in a study of blood T cells in healthy people across ages. The wider study: When template switching was applied, about one barcoded beta molecule was captured per two T cells.

Healthy Russian Caucasian donors spanned ages roughly 6 to 100 years. CDR3 length equals 12 residues. Trimming stripped 5 bases from V and 5 bases from J, with 9 bases between. It was with a sample-barcoded 5' primer and a J-beta primer mix that a second PCR of roughly 6 to 12 cycles was run. TCRdb re-analysed the 5' RACE reads in MiXCR, keeping a single row per CDR3 protein. The sample carries about 640,000 distinct CDR3 sequences, roughly 58% recorded once. Many counts were recorded for this clonotype. The chain is built from TRBV12-3 or TRBV12-4 and TRBJ2-5, with a possible D match to TRBD2 (6 bases). This TCR derives from a man aged 60 to 69 in good health. The sample comprised blood. CDR3 coding DNA: TGTGCCAGCAGTCGCGGGGCGGAGACCCAGTACTTC. Protein sequence: CASSRGAETQYF.